Included here is one TCR beta chain sequence, with context. This specimen comes from a study of cytomegalovirus exposure and HLA in healthy donors. Vbeta (60) and Jbeta (13) primers were used in the PCR. Original processing methods: In a later analysis, the count reached 75 million to 90 million unique TCR beta chains, with about 9.9 million shared. This table comes from immunoSEQ multiplex PCR, and its TCRdb copy is limited to in-frame clones, with some not included. V, J and clone size are those of that table, while D and trimming were read from the DNA. The sample table sets out 130,000 to 150,000 clones. This clonotype was sampled from a male donor in good health and CMV-seronegative. The sample consisted of PBMCs.

CDR3 amino acids: CASSDRSTYEQYF. The CDR3 DNA reads TGTGCCAGCAGTGACAGGTCTACCTACGAGCAGTACTTC. V is TRBV2 and J is TRBJ2-7; D is unclear. Germline CDR1 SNHLY, CDR2 FYNNEI. V gave up 3 bases and J gave up 2 bases, with 8 bases separating them. The CDR3 loop spans 13 amino acids. The full variable domain, completed using reference TRBV2 and TRBJ2-7, is EPEVTQTPSHQVTQMGQEVILRCVPISNHLYFYWYRQILGQKVEFLVSFYNNEISEKSEIFDDQFSVERPDGSNFTLKIRSTKLEDSAMYFCASSDRSTYEQYFGPGTRLTVT.